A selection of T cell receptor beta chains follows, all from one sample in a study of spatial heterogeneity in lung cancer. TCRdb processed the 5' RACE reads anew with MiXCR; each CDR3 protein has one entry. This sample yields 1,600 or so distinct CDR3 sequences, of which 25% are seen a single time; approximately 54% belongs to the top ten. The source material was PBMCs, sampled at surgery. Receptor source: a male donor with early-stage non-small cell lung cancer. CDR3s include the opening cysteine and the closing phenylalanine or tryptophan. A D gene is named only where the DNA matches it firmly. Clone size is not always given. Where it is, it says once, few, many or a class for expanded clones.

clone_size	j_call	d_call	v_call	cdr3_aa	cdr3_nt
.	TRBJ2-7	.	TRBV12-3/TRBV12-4	CASSLGSGRANPYEQYF	TGTGCCAGCAGTCTCGGTTCTGGGCGCGCGAATCCCTACGAGCAGTACTTC
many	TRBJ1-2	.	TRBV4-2	CASSQMPGQQRKVGDYGYTF	TGTGCCAGCAGCCAGATGCCCGGTCAGCAAAGGAAGGTTGGGGACTATGGCTACACCTTC
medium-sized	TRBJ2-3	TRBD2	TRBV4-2	CASSRSGTLTNTDTQYF	TGTGCCAGCAGCCGAAGCGGGACTCTTACCAACACAGATACGCAGTATTTT
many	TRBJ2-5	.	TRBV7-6	CASSQLGPRQETQYF	TGTGCCAGCAGCCAGCTGGGGCCGAGACAAGAGACCCAGTACTTC
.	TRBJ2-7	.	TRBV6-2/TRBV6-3	CASRDGGPYEQYF	TGTGCCAGCAGGGACGGGGGCCCCTACGAGCAGTACTTC
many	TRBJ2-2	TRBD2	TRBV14	CASSQESAGGPGGELFF	TGTGCCAGCAGCCAAGAATCGGCGGGAGGGCCTGGCGGGGAGCTGTTTTTT
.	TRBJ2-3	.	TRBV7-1	CASSSRTDTQYF	TGTGCCAGCAGCTCAAGGACAGATACGCAGTATTTT
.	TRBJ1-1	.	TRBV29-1	CSVQGGPGAFF	TGCAGCGTCCAAGGGGGGCCCGGGGCTTTCTTT
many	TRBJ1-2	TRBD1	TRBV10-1	CASNGTGTAISRDGYTF	TGCGCCAGCAACGGGACCGGGACAGCCATATCAAGGGATGGCTACACCTTC
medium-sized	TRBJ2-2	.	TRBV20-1	CSAYQDSGNTGELFF	TGCAGTGCTTATCAGGACTCAGGGAACACCGGGGAGCTGTTTTTT
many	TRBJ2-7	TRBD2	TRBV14	CASSQFGGRAYEQYF	TGTGCCAGCAGCCAGTTTGGCGGGAGGGCCTACGAGCAGTACTTC
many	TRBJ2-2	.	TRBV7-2	CASRTGANTGELFF	TGTGCCAGCAGAACTGGCGCGAACACCGGGGAGCTGTTTTTT
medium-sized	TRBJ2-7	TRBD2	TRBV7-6	CASSSAGTSGSYEQYF	TGTGCCAGCAGCTCCGCCGGGACTAGCGGTTCCTACGAGCAGTACTTC
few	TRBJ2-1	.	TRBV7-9	CASSPVGTGGYNEQFF	TGTGCCAGCAGCCCCGTGGGGACGGGTGGCTACAATGAGCAGTTCTTC
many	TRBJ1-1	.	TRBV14	CASSQVVVSGSAFF	TGTGCCAGCAGCCAAGTAGTCGTAAGCGGGTCGGCTTTCTTT
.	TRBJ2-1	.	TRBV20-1	CSARARGTGEQFF	TGCAGTGCTAGAGCTCGGGGCACGGGTGAGCAGTTCTTC
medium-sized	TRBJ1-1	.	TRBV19	CASNLQGDTEAFF	TGTGCCAGTAACCTACAGGGAGACACTGAAGCTTTCTTT
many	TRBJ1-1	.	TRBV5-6	CASSRRQTNTEAFF	TGTGCCAGCAGCCGACGACAGACAAACACTGAAGCTTTCTTT
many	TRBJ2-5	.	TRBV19	CASSPTGRGQETQYF	TGTGCCAGTAGTCCTACAGGAAGGGGACAAGAGACCCAGTACTTC
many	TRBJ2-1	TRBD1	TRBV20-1	CSARDVGQGLGEQFF	TGCAGTGCTAGAGATGTTGGACAGGGGCTGGGGGAGCAGTTCTTC
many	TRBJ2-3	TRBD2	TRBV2	CASRRATSGDTQYF	TGTGCCAGCAGGAGGGCGACTAGCGGAGATACGCAGTATTTT
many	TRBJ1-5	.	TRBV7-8	CASSTYLQSQPQHF	TGTGCCAGCAGCACGTACCTCCAGAGTCAGCCCCAGCATTTT
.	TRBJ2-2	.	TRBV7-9	CASSSSYGTDSNTGELFF	TGTGCCAGCAGCTCCTCCTATGGGACGGACTCGAACACCGGGGAGCTGTTTTTT
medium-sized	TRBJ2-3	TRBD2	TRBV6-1	CASSGGRDPSTDTQYF	TGTGCCAGCAGTGGGGGGAGGGATCCTAGCACAGATACGCAGTATTTT
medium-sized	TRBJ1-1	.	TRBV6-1	CASKEIGEAFF	TGTGCCAGCAAGGAGATTGGGGAAGCTTTCTTT
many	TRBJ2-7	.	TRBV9	CASSVGNGDYEQYF	TGTGCCAGCAGCGTAGGAAATGGGGACTACGAGCAGTACTTC
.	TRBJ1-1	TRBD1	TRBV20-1	CSARAPIRGLTAFF	TGCAGTGCTAGAGCCCCGATCAGGGGGCTCACGGCTTTCTTT
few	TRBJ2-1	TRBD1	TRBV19	CASTRTGDNNEQFF	TGTGCCAGTACCAGGACAGGGGATAACAATGAGCAGTTCTTC
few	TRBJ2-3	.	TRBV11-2	CASSSRGTADTQYF	TGTGCCAGCAGCTCACGGGGGACCGCAGATACGCAGTATTTT
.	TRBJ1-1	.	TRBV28	CASTWAGTTEAFF	TGTGCCAGCACTTGGGCTGGGACCACTGAAGCTTTCTTT
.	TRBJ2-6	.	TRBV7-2	CASSLLGANVLTF	TGTGCCAGCAGCTTGTTGGGGGCCAACGTCCTGACTTTC
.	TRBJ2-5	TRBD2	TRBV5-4	CASSASGTSRETQYF	TGTGCCAGCAGCGCATCCGGGACTAGCAGGGAGACCCAGTACTTC
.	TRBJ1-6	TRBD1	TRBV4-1	CASSQETGGYNSPLHF	TGCGCCAGCAGCCAAGAAACAGGGGGGTATAATTCACCCCTCCACTTT
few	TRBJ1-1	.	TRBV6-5	CASSYSGQFEAFF	TGTGCCAGCAGTTACTCCGGACAGTTTGAAGCTTTCTTT
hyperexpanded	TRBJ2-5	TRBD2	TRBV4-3	CASSQVGLIETQYF	TGCGCCAGCAGCCAAGTGGGACTAATAGAGACCCAGTACTTC
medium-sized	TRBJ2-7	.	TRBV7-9	CASSSRATYEQYF	TGTGCCAGCAGCTCCAGGGCAACCTACGAGCAGTACTTC
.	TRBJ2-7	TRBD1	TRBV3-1	CASSDLGQASF	TGTGCCAGCAGCGACCTGGGACAGGCCTCCTTC
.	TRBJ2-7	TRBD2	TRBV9	CASSVGASGTYEQYF	TGTGCCAGCAGCGTAGGGGCTAGCGGGACCTACGAGCAGTACTTC
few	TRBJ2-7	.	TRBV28	CASSLRAPDEQYF	TGTGCCAGCAGTTTAAGAGCCCCAGACGAGCAGTACTTC
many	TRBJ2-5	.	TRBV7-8	CASSLGAGRQETQYF	TGTGCCAGCAGCTTAGGGGCGGGTCGCCAAGAGACCCAGTACTTC
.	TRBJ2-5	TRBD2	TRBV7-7	CASSPRAGGPETQYF	TGTGCCAGCAGCCCGAGAGCGGGAGGGCCAGAGACCCAGTACTTC
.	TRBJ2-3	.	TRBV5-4	CASSKSLGDTQYF	TGTGCCAGCAGCAAGAGTCTGGGAGATACGCAGTATTTT
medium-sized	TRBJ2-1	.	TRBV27	CASSLSTGGVEQFF	TGTGCCAGCAGTTTATCGACCGGTGGGGTTGAGCAGTTCTTC
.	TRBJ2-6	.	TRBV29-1	CSVEPSGANVLTF	TGCAGCGTTGAACCCTCTGGGGCCAACGTCCTGACTTTC
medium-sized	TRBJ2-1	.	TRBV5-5	CASSLLVAGAAYEQFF	TGTGCCAGCAGCTTGCTTGTCGCGGGGGCCGCTTATGAGCAGTTCTTC
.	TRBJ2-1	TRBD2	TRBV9	CASSGSGDSYNEQFF	TGTGCCAGCAGCGGTAGCGGGGACTCCTACAATGAGCAGTTCTTC
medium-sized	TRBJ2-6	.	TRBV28	CASSLGHAGANVLTF	TGTGCCAGCAGTTTGGGTCATGCCGGGGCCAACGTCCTGACTTTC
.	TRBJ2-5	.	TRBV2	CASSDALREGTQYF	TGTGCCAGCAGTGATGCCCTCAGGGAAGGGACCCAGTACTTC
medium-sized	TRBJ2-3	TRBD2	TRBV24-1	CATSDPYRTSGMTDTQYF	TGTGCCACCAGTGATCCCTACCGGACTAGCGGGATGACAGATACGCAGTATTTT
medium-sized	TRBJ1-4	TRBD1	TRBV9	CASSSGTGSEKLFF	TGTGCCAGCAGCTCGGGGACAGGGTCCGAAAAACTGTTTTTT
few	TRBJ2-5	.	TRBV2	CASSHGGETQYF	TGTGCCAGCAGTCACGGGGGAGAGACCCAGTACTTC
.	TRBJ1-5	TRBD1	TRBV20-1	CSAPGQGNQPQHF	TGCAGTGCCCCCGGACAGGGCAATCAGCCCCAGCATTTT
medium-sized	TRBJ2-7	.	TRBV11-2	CASSLVRGARSYEQYF	TGTGCCAGCAGCTTAGTCCGGGGGGCGAGATCCTACGAGCAGTACTTC
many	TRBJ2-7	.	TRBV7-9	CASSSSGEQYF	TGTGCCAGCAGCTCCTCGGGCGAGCAGTACTTC
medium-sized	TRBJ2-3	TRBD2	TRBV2	CASSEGTSGSTDTQYF	TGTGCCAGCAGTGAAGGGACTAGCGGGAGTACAGATACGCAGTATTTT